These T cell receptor beta chains were read from a single sample in a study of long-term antiretroviral therapy in people with HIV. Generated by immunoSEQ multiplex PCR, the TCRdb table keeps only in-frame clones and is missing some. The table has some 23,000 clones, 79% seen once; the top ten hold about a tenth. The material sequenced was unsorted PBMCs, taken 1.2 years after starting antiretroviral therapy. All receptors come from a woman aged 40 to 49 with HIV. Each CDR3 is given with its conserved first and last residue. The size of a clone is reported for some rows only, either as once, few or many, or as a class for expanded clones.

abundance: NA; len: 14; j_gene: TRBJ1-2; v_gene: TRBV5-1; CDR3aa: CASSPRTQEDGYTF
abundance: NA; len: 14; j_gene: TRBJ1-4; v_gene: TRBV27; CDR3aa: CASRLGQGLEKLFF
abundance: NA; len: 14; j_gene: TRBJ2-7; v_gene: TRBV27; CDR3aa: CASSFGTAHYEQYF
abundance: NA; len: 14; j_gene: TRBJ2-7; v_gene: TRBV7-9; CDR3aa: CASSLSSGGYEQYF
abundance: NA; len: 15; j_gene: TRBJ2-6; v_gene: TRBV7-6; CDR3aa: CATRDSNSGANVLTF
abundance: NA; len: 16; j_gene: TRBJ2-1; v_gene: TRBV5-1; CDR3aa: CASSPHRKQGDNEQFF
abundance: NA; len: 17; j_gene: TRBJ2-1; v_gene: TRBV28; CDR3aa: CASSLFAGTRGYNEQFF
abundance: NA; len: 10; j_gene: TRBJ2-3; v_gene: TRBV20-1; CDR3aa: CSVGPDTQYF
abundance: few; len: 15; j_gene: TRBJ2-1; v_gene: TRBV7-9; CDR3aa: CASSLVGSSYNEQFF
abundance: NA; len: 12; j_gene: TRBJ1-3; v_gene: TRBV2; CDR3aa: CASRSPPGRYNF
abundance: NA; len: 14; j_gene: TRBJ1-4; v_gene: TRBV30; CDR3aa: CAWSVTGVGEKLFF
abundance: NA; len: 17; j_gene: TRBJ1-1; v_gene: TRBV4-1; CDR3aa: CASSQEDPTAMNTEAFF
abundance: NA; len: 15; j_gene: TRBJ2-5; v_gene: TRBV7-2; CDR3aa: CASSFQRGGGETQYF
abundance: NA; len: 14; j_gene: TRBJ2-1; v_gene: TRBV7-9; CDR3aa: CASSLQAIESEQFF
abundance: medium-sized; len: 15; j_gene: TRBJ2-3; v_gene: TRBV5-4; CDR3aa: CASSLQGGSTDTQYF
abundance: NA; len: 13; j_gene: TRBJ2-7; v_gene: TRBV5-8; CDR3aa: CASRSGLLYEQYF
abundance: NA; len: 13; j_gene: TRBJ1-3; v_gene: TRBV11-3; CDR3aa: CASSLGPLNTIYF
abundance: NA; len: 11; j_gene: TRBJ2-1; v_gene: TRBV10-3; CDR3aa: CAISEGGEQFF
abundance: NA; len: 12; j_gene: TRBJ2-1; v_gene: TRBV10-3; CDR3aa: CAIGGLANEQFF
abundance: NA; len: 17; j_gene: TRBJ1-3; v_gene: TRBV4-1; CDR3aa: CASSNPSREVSGNTIYF
abundance: once; len: 12; j_gene: TRBJ2-7; v_gene: TRBV9; CDR3aa: CASSGNLGEQYF
abundance: NA; len: 15; j_gene: TRBJ1-2; v_gene: TRBV14; CDR3aa: CASSQESTVNYGYTF
abundance: NA; len: 14; j_gene: TRBJ1-5; v_gene: TRBV6-1; CDR3aa: CGSGQDPGNQPQHF
abundance: NA; len: 16; j_gene: TRBJ1-2; v_gene: TRBV21-1; CDR3aa: CASSKFRGHRGYGYTF
abundance: few; len: 15; j_gene: TRBJ1-2; v_gene: TRBV7-9; CDR3aa: CASSEIRGSNYGYTF
abundance: NA; len: 15; j_gene: TRBJ1-3; v_gene: TRBV5-4; CDR3aa: CASSLGGRAGNTIYF
abundance: NA; len: 12; j_gene: TRBJ2-5; v_gene: TRBV7-9; CDR3aa: CASGGGQETQYF
abundance: NA; len: 14; j_gene: TRBJ1-1; v_gene: TRBV2; CDR3aa: CASRRDGANTEAFF
abundance: NA; len: 16; j_gene: TRBJ2-1; v_gene: TRBV5-1; CDR3aa: CASSFGDRGNMDEQFF
abundance: NA; len: 13; j_gene: TRBJ1-4; v_gene: TRBV19; CDR3aa: CASSHRAREKLFF
abundance: NA; len: 16; j_gene: TRBJ2-5; v_gene: TRBV5-1; CDR3aa: CASSLGSGRSDETQYF
abundance: NA; len: 13; j_gene: TRBJ2-2; v_gene: TRBV29-1; CDR3aa: CSVDRGITGELFF
abundance: NA; len: 14; j_gene: TRBJ2-3; v_gene: TRBV7-2; CDR3aa: CASSPDRFTDTQYF